These 2 T cell receptor beta chains share one sample of origin, sequenced in a study of T cells in Graves' hyperthyroidism and ophthalmopathy. Amplification targeted TCR beta CDR3 regions from RNA transcripts. Initially, a first-round RT-PCR of the TCR CDR3 employed the HTBI primer set. Using its own MiXCR run on the multiplex PCR reads, TCRdb lists one record per CDR3 protein. The table records hundreds of thousands of distinct CDR3 sequences, 15% to 20% of them present only once. The material sequenced was blood. The receptors were gathered from a woman aged 18-29 years with Graves' ophthalmopathy.

This clonotype was seen many times. The CDR3 sequence is CASSLGSSGVEAFF. The DNA for the CDR3 is TGTGCCAGCAGTTTAGGGTCCAGCGGAGTTGAAGCTTTCTTT. This chain links TRBV28 with TRBJ1-1, with D hard to call. The CDR3 is made up of 14 amino acids. Trimming cost V 2 bases and J 7 bases, with 14 bases left between them. CDR1 is MDHEN, CDR2 SYDVKM, per germline.

The gene calls are TRBV27 and TRBJ1-3; TRBD1 aligns across 8 bases. The length of the CDR3 is 20 residues. The V segment lost 4 bases and the J segment 2 bases; nucleotides outside the gene matches: 19. Germline V gives CDR1 MNHEY, CDR2 SMNVEV (reference sequence). CDR3 loop: CASSSPAATRTGRAGNTIYF. CDR3 sequence (DNA): TGTGCCAGCAGTTCCCCCGCCGCGACAAGGACAGGGAGGGCTGGAAACACCATATATTTT.